The clone carrying this TCR beta chain occurred once. As originally analysed: Counts of nucleated cells, estimated from reference gene primer amplification, were obtained. Assay used: immunoSEQ multiplex PCR; TCRdb lists only in-frame clones, some missing. The DNA was the basis for D and trimming; V, J and clone size are from that table. The table has about 52,000 clones, 80% to 95% seen once. This specimen belongs to a study of blood T cell repertoires in COVID-19. The overall study: From the United States, Italy and Spain came samples of acute and convalescent COVID-19.

CDR1 and CDR2 (germline): SQVTM, ANQGSEA. V lost 5 bases to trimming and J lost 9 bases; unmatched junction nucleotides: 12. The CDR3 is 14 amino acids. The chain joins TRBV29-1 to TRBJ2-1; TRBD1 matches 8 bases. What was sequenced was peripheral blood. The receptor was isolated from a man aged 45 to 65 with active COVID-19. Written as DNA, the CDR3 is TGCAGCGTTTTTGGACAGGGAACCGGGGGTGAGCAGTTCTTC. Its translation: CSVFGQGTGGEQFF.